Shown below are 23 T cell receptor beta chains from a single sample sequenced in a study of cytomegalovirus exposure and HLA in healthy donors (dated by TCRdb to the late 2010s). Library preparation used the immunoSEQ multiplex PCR assay. For the multiplex PCR, a mixture combining 60 forward primers for TCR Vbeta segments and 13 reverse primers for TCR Jbeta segments was used. TCRdb re-hosts the immuneACCESS table, in-frame sequences only. Its copies lack some clones; in the studies checked, an unresolved V gene accounts for under half of them, and the cause for the rest is not known. The sample profile shows tens of thousands of clones; around 80% of them were found once. The leading ten clones occupy 45% to 60% of the sample. The sample taken for sequencing was PBMCs. These receptor sequences come from a man aged 50-59 years in good health and CMV-seropositive.

CDR3 nucleotides: TGTGCCAGTAGTAAGGGTAGCGGGAGGAAATCCTACAATGAGCAGTTCTTC. Protein sequence: CASSKGSGRKSYNEQFF. The chain recombines TRBV19 with TRBJ2-1, with 10 bases fitting TRBD2. The germline CDR1 and CDR2 sequences are LNHDA and SQIVND (reference sequence). This CDR3 has 17 amino acids. The trim removed 4 bases at V and 1 base at J, leaving 7 bases unmatched.

On this clone itself: One end of the junction is discordant with germline, which a read error may explain. V usage is TRBV5-1 and J usage is TRBJ2-2; TRBD1 aligns across 8 bases. CDR3 length equals 15 residues. Germline V lookup: CDR1 SGHRS, CDR2 YFSETQ. CDR3 coding DNA: TGCGCCAGCAGCTTGGGGACAGGGAACACCGGGGAGCTGCTTTTT. Amino acid sequence: CASSLGTGNTGELLF. Full variable domain (remainder filled in from reference TRBV5-1 and TRBJ2-2): KAGVTQTPRYLIKTRGQQVTLSCSPISGHRSVSWYQQTPGQGLQFLFEYFSETQRNKGNFPGRFSGRQFSNSRSEMNVSTLELGDSALYLCASSLGTGNTGELLFGEGSRLTVL.

The CDR3 here is CAWSGGTVSTDTQYF. CDR3 in DNA: TGTGCCTGGAGCGGAGGGACAGTTAGCACAGATACGCAGTATTTT. The gene calls are TRBV30 and TRBJ2-3; D may be TRBD1 (7 bases). Germline lookup yields CDR1 GTSNPN and CDR2 SVGIG (reference sequence). CDR3 size: 15 residues. V lost 3 bases and J 0 bases, leaving 13 bases between the germline ends.

This chain connects TRBV11-3 to TRBJ2-3; weak D call: TRBD1 (6 bases). CDR3 length equals 15 residues. Trimming shortened V by 1 base and J by 0 bases, and 8 bases separated the two germline ends. Looked up from germline, CDR1 is SGHNT and CDR2 is YENEEA. Here the CDR3 DNA reads TGTGCCAGCAGCTTAGGACAGGCTAGCACAGATACGCAGTATTTT. Translation: CASSLGQASTDTQYF.

This clone was counted a few times. The rearrangement joins TRBV6-5 to TRBJ1-2; D is perhaps TRBD1 (6 bases). From germline, CDR1 is MNHEY and CDR2 SVGAGI. Trimming took 8 bases from V and 3 from J, leaving 16 bases between them. The CDR3 is 14 residues long. CDR3: CASGDPTGYYGYTF. The CDR3, as DNA: TGTGCCAGCGGTGATCCGACAGGCTACTATGGCTACACCTTC.

In regard to this clone: The CDR3 carries no conserved terminal phenylalanine or tryptophan, so it likely arises from a read error. Because the CDR3's place on the DNA is in doubt, the DNA is left out and the CDR3 is given as listed by TCRdb. J is TRBJ2-3 and V is TRBV11-2; the table's D call, TRBD2, was not checked against the DNA. The CDR3 adds up to 11 amino acids, both ends counted. In germline, CDR1 is SGHAT, CDR2 FQNNGV. CDR3 protein: CASSFRLAGEI.

This clone was seen only once. The chain joins TRBV5-1 to TRBJ2-5, with 7 nucleotides matching TRBD1. The end of the DNA is better explained by TRBJ2-7, so the J call may be wrong. This CDR3 is 15 amino acids long. Germline loops: CDR1 SGHRS, CDR2 YFSETQ. CDR3 in amino acids: CASSRTGTDSYEQYF. DNA of the CDR3: TGCGCCAGCAGCAGAACCGGGACAGACTCCTACGAGCAGTACTTC.

The chain couples TRBV27 to TRBJ2-7; a possible D gene is TRBD2 (7 bases). The CDR3 totals 14 residues. Germline V gene data show CDR1 as MNHEY and CDR2 as SMNVEV (reference sequence). V gave up 2 bases and J gave up 3 bases, with 11 bases separating them. CDR3 in amino acids: CASSLRGAYYEQYF. The CDR3 bases are TGTGCCAGCAGTTTACGGGGGGCATACTACGAGCAGTACTTC.

This sequence joins TRBV4-1 and TRBJ2-7, with D possibly being TRBD1 (7 bases). CDR3 length equals 17 residues. In germline, CDR1 is MGHRA, CDR2 YSYEKL. V shed 1 base and J shed 2 bases, with 18 bases lying between them. CDR3 loop: CASSQVQGGGGPYEQYF. In DNA form, the CDR3 reads TGCGCCAGCAGCCAAGTCCAGGGGGGAGGCGGCCCCTACGAGCAGTACTTC.

As concerns this clone: Because the CDR3 is missing its conserved closing phenylalanine or tryptophan, this is likely a read error. CDR3 nucleotide sequence: TGCGCCAGCGGACCCCTGCCTGGGACACTAAACACTGAAGCTTTCTTG. This codes for CASGPLPGTLNTEAFL. The chain employs TRBV5-1 and TRBJ1-1, with a tentative D call TRBD1 (6 bases). From germline, CDR1 is SGHRS and CDR2 YFSETQ. The CDR3 covers 16 residues. V shed 7 bases and J shed 2 bases, with 21 bases lying between them.

Worth noting for this clone: One junction end disagrees with the germline gene, perhaps due to a read error. The chain couples TRBV7-9 to TRBJ2-7, with 8 bases identical to TRBD1. This CDR3 comprises 16 residues. The germline CDR1 and CDR2 sequences are SEHNR and FQNEAQ (reference sequence). Here the CDR3 reads CSSSLLDGQGRYEQYF. CDR3 nucleotide sequence: TGTTCCAGCAGCTTATTAGACGGACAGGGTAGATACGAGCAGTACTTC. The full variable domain, with the rest looked up from reference TRBV7-9 and TRBJ2-7, is DTGVSQNPRHKITKRGQNVTFRCDPISEHNRLYWYRQTLGQGPEFLTYFQNEAQLEKSRLLSDRFSAERPKGSFSTLEIQRTEQGDSAMYLCSSSLLDGQGRYEQYFGPGTRLTVT.

This chain joins TRBV14 and TRBJ2-5; a weak D match, TRBD1 (5 bases). The germline gives CDR1 SGHDN, CDR2 FVKESK. The CDR3 totals 16 residues. V shed 0 bases and J shed 4 bases, with 15 bases lying between them. The CDR3, as DNA: TGTGCCAGCAGCCAAGATCTCATGGGGCTGGGAGAGACCCAGTACTTC. As protein: CASSQDLMGLGETQYF.

This chain links TRBV19 with TRBJ2-7, with TRBD1 matching over 9 bases. The closer fit of TRBJ2-1 to the DNA end suggests the J call may be wrong. Per germline, CDR1 LNHDA and CDR2 SQIVND (reference sequence). The length of the CDR3 is 16 residues. Here the CDR3 reads CASSVGDRDLNNEQFF. The DNA for the CDR3 is TGTGCCAGTAGTGTAGGGGACAGGGACCTGAACAATGAGCAGTTCTTC.

This chain joins TRBV2 and TRBJ1-6, with D unresolved. The CDR3 is 15 amino acids. Trimming removed 7 bases at V and 0 bases at J, with 10 bases between. CDR1 is SNHLY and CDR2 is FYNNEI in the germline V gene. The CDR3 sequence: CASKEESSYNSPLHF. In DNA form, the CDR3 reads TGTGCCAGCAAGGAGGAGAGCTCCTATAATTCACCCCTCCACTTT.

V is TRBV2 and J is TRBJ1-3; D is uncertain. Germline assignment: CDR1 SNHLY and CDR2 FYNNEI. CDR3 length: 11 residues. Deletions cut 8 bases from V and 4 bases from J, with 6 bases between. The CDR3 bases are TGTGCCAGCGGCGGGGGAAACACCATATATTTT. As protein: CASGGGNTIYF.

Regarding this clone: At the DNA level, this CDR3 is encoded by other sequences in the same sample as well. The CDR3 spells CASSGGGNQPQHF. As DNA, the CDR3 is TGTGCCAGCAGCGGGGGAGGTAATCAGCCCCAGCATTTT. The V gene is TRBV4-2, the J gene TRBJ1-5; perhaps TRBD1 as D (5 bases). The length of the CDR3 is 13 residues. Trimming pared 5 bases from V and 4 bases from J, leaving 9 bases between. Germline values: CDR1 LGHNA, CDR2 YNFKEQ.

Here the CDR3 DNA reads TGTGCCAGCAGCCTAAAGTGGGTCGGGGATGAAAAACTGTTTTTT. It is translated as CASSLKWVGDEKLFF. The chain combines TRBV13 with TRBJ1-4; D remains unclear. CDR1 is PRHDT, CDR2 FYEKMQ, per germline (reference sequence). V lost 5 bases, J lost 6 bases, and 16 bases lay in between. This CDR3 has 15 amino acids.

This chain joins TRBV4-3 and TRBJ2-2; D uncertain. Deletions cut 4 bases from V and 6 bases from J, with 9 bases between. This CDR3 has 13 residues. Germline V CDR1 and CDR2: LGHNA, YSLEER. The CDR3 is CASSPLRPGELFF. DNA for the CDR3: TGCGCCAGCAGCCCCCTTCGTCCCGGGGAGCTGTTTTTT.

Worth noting for this clone: Other DNA sequences from this sample encode an identical CDR3 as well. The chain joins TRBV13 to TRBJ1-6; D unresolved. Germline CDR1 is PRHDT and CDR2 is FYEKMQ (reference sequence). Trimming stripped 1 base from V and 5 bases from J, with 9 bases between. This CDR3 spans 15 amino acids. In DNA, the CDR3 is TGTGCCAGCAGCTTAGACGGGATAAATAATTCACCCCTCCACTTT. It codes for CASSLDGINNSPLHF.

This clone was observed a single time. This chain joins TRBV7-9 and TRBJ1-3; possibly TRBD1 for D (5 bases). Germline CDR1 is SEHNR and CDR2 is FQNEAQ (reference sequence). The CDR3 loop spans 15 amino acids. Trimming removed 5 bases from V and 3 bases from J, with 14 bases in between. The CDR3 protein is CASSPLEGLGNTIYF. As DNA, the CDR3 is TGTGCCAGCAGCCCCCTGGAGGGGCTTGGAAACACCATATATTTT.

This clone was picked up one time. The chain carries TRBV28 and TRBJ1-2; D possibly corresponds to TRBD1 (6 bases). Trimming stripped 7 bases from V and 2 bases from J, with 20 bases between. Germline CDR1 and CDR2: MDHEN and SYDVKM. The CDR3 covers 16 residues. Here the CDR3 DNA reads TGTGCCAGCACCACCGTCAGGGGTCTCGGGAACTATGGCTACACCTTC. It yields the protein CASTTVRGLGNYGYTF.

V and J are TRBV4-2 and TRBJ1-6; D is uncertain. V lost 0 bases, J lost 9 bases, and 12 bases lay in between. The length of the CDR3 is 15 residues. Per germline, CDR1 LGHNA and CDR2 YNFKEQ. The CDR3 loop reads CASSQELLLGSPLHF. In DNA form, the CDR3 reads TGTGCCAGCAGCCAAGAATTACTATTAGGTTCACCCCTCCACTTT.

The gene calls are TRBV2 and TRBJ1-3, with no clear D. V dropped 3 bases and J dropped 0 bases, with 9 bases sitting between them. Germline values: CDR1 SNHLY, CDR2 FYNNEI. The CDR3 covers 15 residues. CDR3 nucleotide sequence: TGTGCCAGCAGTGATTCGCCGGTCTCTGGAAACACCATATATTTT. Its protein is CASSDSPVSGNTIYF.